These 26 T cell receptor beta chains were all obtained from the same sample, sequenced in a study of naive and memory T cell subsets. Ligated cDNA underwent four rounds of PCR with nested alpha and beta constant region primers and SP2. TCRdb independently ran MiXCR on the 5' RACE reads; one entry per CDR3 protein. The table records over 50,000 distinct CDR3 sequences, under 10% of them present only once. A UMI-containing oligonucleotide was joined by 3' ligation to the TCR cDNA template. All receptors come from a female donor in good health.

This clonotype was counted at least ten times. The chain couples TRBV4-2 to TRBJ1-5; tentatively, D is TRBD1 (5 bases). The germline V gene encodes CDR1 LGHNA and CDR2 YNFKEQ. The CDR3 covers 16 residues. The ends were cut back, 4 bases at V and 5 bases at J, with 18 bases in the middle. CDR3 DNA: TGTGCCAGCAGCCGTGAGGGGATGGCAGAGTATCAGCCCCAGCATTTT. Translating gives CASSREGMAEYQPQHF.

Many counts were recorded for this clonotype. CDR3 coding DNA: TGCGCCAGCAGCCTTGTCGTACAGGGGCCCTCTGGAAACACCATATATTTT. As protein: CASSLVVQGPSGNTIYF. V gene TRBV4-3 combines with J gene TRBJ1-3, with 7 bases that match TRBD1. Germline loops: CDR1 LGHNA, CDR2 YSLEER. The CDR3 is 17 amino acids. J gave up 0 bases and V 4 bases, and 9 bases lay outside the gene matches.

This clonotype was seen more than once but under ten times. The V and J genes are TRBV4-1 and TRBJ1-5; D is ambiguous. The CDR3 is made up of 13 amino acids. Trimming stripped 0 bases from V and 5 bases from J, with 5 bases between. Germline CDR1 MGHRA, CDR2 YSYEKL. CDR3 sequence (DNA): TGCGCCAGCAGCCAAGATCCACATCAGCCCCAGCATTTT. It codes for CASSQDPHQPQHF.

The chain is built from TRBV25-1 and TRBJ1-1, with D unclear. Trimming shortened V by 7 bases and J by 6 bases, and 15 bases separated the two germline ends. CDR1 MGHDK and CDR2 SYGVNS come from the germline V gene. This CDR3 region has 13 residues. DNA for the CDR3: TGTGCCAGCATACGACCAGAGAGCTCTGAAGCTTTCTTT. This translates into CASIRPESSEAFF.

The gene calls are TRBV6-2 or TRBV6-3 and TRBJ1-1; the match to TRBD1 covers 11 bases. Germline V CDR1 and CDR2: MNHEY, SVGEGT. Trimming took 5 bases from V and 5 from J; bases not matched to a gene: 7. The CDR3 covers 15 residues. CDR3: CASSAPGQGGTEAFF. As DNA, the CDR3 is TGTGCCAGCAGTGCGCCGGGACAGGGGGGAACTGAAGCTTTCTTT.

In its sample, this clonotype was seen a few times. The rearrangement joins TRBV20-1 to TRBJ1-2; the match to TRBD1 covers 7 bases. V lost 1 base and J lost 0; bases outside the gene matches: 14. CDR1 and CDR2 (germline): DFQATT, SNEGSKA (reference sequence). This CDR3 is built from 18 residues. The CDR3 nucleotides are TGCAGTGCTAGAGCCAAAGAAGCACAGGGGAGTACTAACTATGGCTACACCTTC. Protein product: CSARAKEAQGSTNYGYTF.

The chain recombines TRBV12-3 or TRBV12-4 with TRBJ2-7; D possibly corresponds to TRBD1 (5 bases). Trimming cost V 2 bases and J 4 bases, with 9 bases left between them. This CDR3 is built from 13 residues. CDR3 amino acids: CASSLPGLYEQYF. DNA for the CDR3: TGTGCCAGCAGTTTACCAGGGCTATACGAGCAGTACTTC.

This rearrangement joins TRBV12-3 or TRBV12-4 to TRBJ1-1, with TRBD1 as a possible D gene (6 bases). Trimming stripped 5 bases from V and 6 bases from J, with 25 bases between. CDR3 length: 17 residues. In nucleotides, the CDR3 is TGTGCCAGCAGTCCCTCTTTTGGGGGCGGGGTCGGACCTGAAGCTTTCTTT. Translated: CASSPSFGGGVGPEAFF.

The chain links TRBV25-1 to TRBJ2-3; the D gene is possibly TRBD2 (6 bases). CDR1 MGHDK and CDR2 SYGVNS come from the germline V gene. V shed 2 bases and J shed 0 bases, with 15 bases lying between them. The CDR3 length is 17 residues. The CDR3 loop is CASSERVGGASTDTQYF. Here the CDR3 DNA reads TGTGCCAGCAGTGAAAGGGTAGGCGGGGCTAGCACAGATACGCAGTATTTT.

This clonotype was counted at least ten times. This chain connects TRBV3-1 to TRBJ2-2, with D maybe TRBD2 (5 bases). V was trimmed by 0 bases and J by 2 bases, leaving 13 bases between them. This CDR3 is 17 amino acids long. CDR1 and CDR2 from the germline V gene are LGHDT and YNNKEL (reference sequence). DNA of the CDR3: TGTGCCAGCAGCCAAGATTGGGGAGCGGCTAACACCGGGGAGCTGTTTTTT. Protein sequence: CASSQDWGAANTGELFF.

V usage is TRBV10-2 and J usage is TRBJ1-3; D is undetermined. Trimming took off 7 bases at V and 0 bases at J, with 13 bases between the two ends. The germline gives CDR1 WSHSY, CDR2 SAAADI. The CDR3 runs 15 residues. For the CDR3, the DNA is TGCGCCAGCACCCGAGACGGGTCCTCTGGAAACACCATATATTTT. It is translated as CASTRDGSSGNTIYF.

This clonotype was seen at least ten times. The chain recombines TRBV12-3 or TRBV12-4 with TRBJ1-6; D is possibly TRBD1 (5 bases). Trimming cost V 3 bases and J 8 bases, with 5 bases left between them. CDR3 length: 12 amino acids. This CDR3 is CASSFRDSPLHF. In DNA, the CDR3 is TGTGCCAGCAGTTTCAGGGATTCACCCCTCCACTTT.

Judged by abundance, this clonotype is medium-sized (0.01 to 0.1%). V gene TRBV20-1 combines with J gene TRBJ1-5; 8 bases match TRBD1. The CDR3 runs 15 residues. Germline lookup yields CDR1 DFQATT and CDR2 SNEGSKA (reference sequence). V trimming: 6 bases; J trimming: 9 bases; junction bases outside the gene matches: 16. The CDR3 is CSAGTSTGEIGPQHF. DNA for the CDR3: TGCAGTGCGGGGACGTCGACAGGGGAGATCGGGCCCCAGCATTTT.

The sample holds many counts of this clonotype. The rearrangement links TRBV6-2 or TRBV6-3 to TRBJ1-2, with 8 bases aligning to TRBD1. With 5 bases clipped from V and 0 bases from J, the junction kept 5 bases outside the gene matches. Germline CDR1 reads MNHEY; CDR2 reads SVGEGT. CDR3 length equals 15 residues. The CDR3 reads CASSRPGQANYGYTF. Written as DNA, the CDR3 is TGTGCCAGCAGTAGGCCGGGACAGGCTAACTATGGCTACACCTTC.

There are many counts of this clonotype. The chain uses TRBV18 and TRBJ2-5, with TRBD2 matching over 8 bases. The CDR3 runs to 12 residues. The germline V gene has CDR1 KGHSH and CDR2 LQKENI. V shed 6 bases and J 7 bases; nucleotides not matched to a gene: 4. CDR3 sequence (DNA): TGTGCCAGCTCGACTAGCGATCTGACCCAGTACTTC. Its translation is CASSTSDLTQYF.

The sample holds many counts of this clonotype. The V and J genes are TRBV7-6 and TRBJ2-7, with D hard to call. V was clipped by 0 bases and J by 3 bases, with 6 bases between them. The CDR3 sequence is 13 residues long. Germline V CDR1 and CDR2: SGHVS, FNYEAQ. CDR3 DNA: TGTGCCAGCAGCTTAGCCGCGAACTACGAGCAGTACTTC. This gives the protein CASSLAANYEQYF.

This clonotype was counted at least ten times. The chain links TRBV7-8 to TRBJ1-1, with D tentatively TRBD1 (5 bases). This CDR3 is built from 16 residues. Germline V gene sequence: CDR1 SGHVS, CDR2 FQNEAQ. Between the trimmed V and J ends, which lost 5 bases and 0 bases, there was a span of 16 bases. CDR3 nucleotides: TGTGCCAGCAGCCCACCGGGACTGACATTGAACACTGAAGCTTTCTTT. Translated, it gives CASSPPGLTLNTEAFF.

This clonotype was observed a few times. The gene calls are TRBV6-1 and TRBJ2-6; D might be TRBD2 (6 bases). Germline V lookup: CDR1 MNHNS, CDR2 SASEGT. V was shortened by 4 bases and J by 0 bases, with 13 bases between the two germline ends. The CDR3 loop spans 17 amino acids. This CDR3 is CASSAAGTYSGANVLTF. The CDR3 nucleotides read TGTGCCAGCAGTGCGGCAGGGACTTACTCTGGGGCCAACGTCCTGACTTTC.

This clonotype appeared a few times. The rearrangement joins TRBV12-3 or TRBV12-4 to TRBJ2-4; no clear D gene. V was pared by 6 bases and J by 1 base, with 19 bases between. The CDR3 spans 17 residues. Here the CDR3 reads CASSRSGRNVAKNIQYF. As DNA, the CDR3 is TGTGCCAGCAGCCGAAGTGGGCGGAATGTGGCCAAAAACATTCAGTACTTC.

This clonotype appeared many times. This rearrangement joins TRBV6-5 to TRBJ1-5; a possible D gene is TRBD1 (5 bases). Trimming pared 6 bases from V and 3 bases from J, leaving 18 bases between. This CDR3 is 16 amino acids long. CDR1 is MNHEY and CDR2 is SVGAGI in the germline V gene. This chain's CDR3 is CASSPRASPLNQPQHF. Here the CDR3 DNA reads TGTGCCAGCAGCCCCAGGGCAAGCCCCCTCAATCAGCCCCAGCATTTT.

This chain joins TRBV29-1 and TRBJ2-1; 10 nucleotides match TRBD2. With V trimmed by 7 bases and J by 8 bases, 11 bases remained unmatched. CDR1 is SQVTM and CDR2 is ANQGSEA in the germline V gene. The CDR3 spans 14 residues. The CDR3 is CSGSGGAGSHEQFF. The DNA for the CDR3 is TGCAGCGGAAGCGGGGGGGCCGGGAGTCATGAGCAGTTCTTC.

This clonotype was recorded a few times. This chain uses TRBV5-4 with TRBJ2-3, with D possibly TRBD2 on 7 matching bases. The CDR3 covers 15 residues. Germline CDR1 reads SGHNT; CDR2 reads YYREEE (reference sequence). V was pared by 1 base and J by 3 bases, with 12 bases between. The CDR3 region has the DNA TGTGCCAGCAGCTTGAACGGGGGGCGAACAGATACGCAGTATTTT. Translation gives CASSLNGGRTDTQYF.

This sequence joins TRBV7-8 and TRBJ2-1, with 7 bases matching TRBD2. CDR1 is SGHVS and CDR2 is FQNEAQ in the germline V gene. V was pared by 1 base and J by 0 bases, with 3 bases of the junction left unmatched. The CDR3 runs to 16 residues. CDR3 sequence: CASSLGGGGSYNEQFF. The DNA of the CDR3 is TGTGCCAGCAGCTTAGGTGGGGGGGGCTCCTACAATGAGCAGTTCTTC.

This chain uses TRBV9 with TRBJ2-7; D assignment may be TRBD1 or TRBD2 (5 bases each). Germline lookup yields CDR1 SGDLS and CDR2 YYNGEE. V lost 4 bases and J 6 bases, leaving 23 bases between the germline ends. The CDR3 consists of 16 residues. CDR3 protein: CASSTYSGACEAEQYF. For the CDR3, the DNA is TGTGCCAGCAGCACTTATTCCGGGGCCTGCGAGGCCGAGCAGTACTTC.

This clonotype was counted many times. This chain links TRBV28 with TRBJ1-6; no reliable D call. V shed 5 bases and J shed 0 bases, with 2 bases lying between them. This CDR3 has 13 amino acids. Germline V gives CDR1 MDHEN, CDR2 SYDVKM. The CDR3 sequence is CASSSSYNSPLHF. The DNA for the CDR3 is TGTGCCAGCAGTAGCTCCTATAATTCACCCCTCCACTTT.

This clonotype came up many times. The rearrangement uses TRBV2 and TRBJ1-5; 8 bases are a match to TRBD1. V lost 7 bases, J lost 8 bases, and 7 bases stayed unmatched. The CDR3 consists of 13 residues. Germline values: CDR1 SNHLY, CDR2 FYNNEI. Here the CDR3 DNA reads TGTGCCAGCACTATAGACAGGGGAAAGCCCCAGCATTTT. Translated: CASTIDRGKPQHF.